This TCR beta chain is drawn from a study of control samples from healthy donors and cancer patients. This CDR3 is 15 amino acids long. CDR1 is MNHEY, CDR2 SVGEGT, per germline. V was pared by 4 bases and J by 2 bases, with 5 bases of the junction left unmatched. Clones were sequenced by immunoSEQ multiplex PCR, and TCRdb holds only the in-frame ones, with some missing. The table has 130,000 or so clones, approximately 87% seen once; the top ten hold 9% to 14%. The receptor's source is a man between 25 and 39 years old in good health. The J gene is TRBJ2-1, the V gene TRBV6-2 or TRBV6-3, with 7 bases that match TRBD1. The source material was blood. The CDR3 nucleotides read TGTGCCAGCAGTTCCGACAGGGTCGCCTACAATGAGCAGTTCTTC. It codes for CASSSDRVAYNEQFF.